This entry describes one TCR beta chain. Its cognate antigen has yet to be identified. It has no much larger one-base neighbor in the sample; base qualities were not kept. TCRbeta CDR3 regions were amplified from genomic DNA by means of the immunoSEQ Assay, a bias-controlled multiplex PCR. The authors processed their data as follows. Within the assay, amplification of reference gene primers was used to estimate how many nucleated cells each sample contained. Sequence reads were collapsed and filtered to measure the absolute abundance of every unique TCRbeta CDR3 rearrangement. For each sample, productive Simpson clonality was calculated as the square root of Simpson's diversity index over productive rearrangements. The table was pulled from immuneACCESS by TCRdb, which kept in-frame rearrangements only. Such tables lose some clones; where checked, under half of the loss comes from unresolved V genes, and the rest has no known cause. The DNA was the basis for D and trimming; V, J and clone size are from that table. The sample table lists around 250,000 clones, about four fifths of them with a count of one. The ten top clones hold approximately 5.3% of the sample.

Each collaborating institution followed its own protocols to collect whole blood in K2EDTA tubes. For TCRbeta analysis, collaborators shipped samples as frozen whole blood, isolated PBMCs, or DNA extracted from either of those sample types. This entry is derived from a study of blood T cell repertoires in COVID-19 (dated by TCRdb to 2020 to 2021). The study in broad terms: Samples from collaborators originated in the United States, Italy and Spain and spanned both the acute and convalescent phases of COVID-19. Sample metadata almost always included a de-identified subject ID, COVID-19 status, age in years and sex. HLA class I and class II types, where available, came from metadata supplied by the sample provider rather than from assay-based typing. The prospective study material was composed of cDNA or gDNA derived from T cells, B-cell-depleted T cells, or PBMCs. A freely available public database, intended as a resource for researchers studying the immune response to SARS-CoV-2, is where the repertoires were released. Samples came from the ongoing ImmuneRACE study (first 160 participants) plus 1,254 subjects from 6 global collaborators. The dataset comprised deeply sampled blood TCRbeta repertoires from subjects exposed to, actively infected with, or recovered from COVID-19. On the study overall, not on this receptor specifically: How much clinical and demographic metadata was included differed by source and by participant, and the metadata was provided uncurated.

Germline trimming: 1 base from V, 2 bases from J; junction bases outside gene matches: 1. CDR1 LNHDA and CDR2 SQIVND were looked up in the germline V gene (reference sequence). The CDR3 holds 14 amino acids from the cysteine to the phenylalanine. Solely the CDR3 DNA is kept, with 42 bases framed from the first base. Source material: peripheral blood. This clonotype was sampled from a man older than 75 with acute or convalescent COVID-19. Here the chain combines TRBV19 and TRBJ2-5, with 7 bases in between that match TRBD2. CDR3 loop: CASSIVSGQETQYF. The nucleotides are TGTGCCAGTAGTATAGTTAGCGGGCAAGAGACCCAGTACTTC.